The 22 T cell receptor beta chains in this list originate from one sample, sequenced in a study of OX40 agonist ivuxolimab in advanced cancers. Clones were sequenced by immunoSEQ multiplex PCR, and TCRdb holds only the in-frame ones, with some missing. The sample has fewer than 90,000 clones; about 88% are singletons. The material sequenced was CD4+ or CD8+ T cells sorted from blood, taken in a trial of the OX40 agonist ivuxolimab. The source is an adult with an advanced solid tumor such as melanoma, head and neck, liver or kidney cancer.

J is TRBJ2-5 and V is TRBV10-1; D is unresolved. Trimming left V 2 bases short and J 4 bases short, with 2 bases between. The CDR3 length is 11 residues. Germline assignment: CDR1 WNHNN and CDR2 SYGVQD (reference sequence). In DNA form, the CDR3 reads TGCGCCAGCAGTGAGGGAGAGACCCAGTACTTC. Encoded protein: CASSEGETQYF.

This clone has only one observation. This chain uses TRBV19 with TRBJ1-5; D is undetermined. Germline assignment: CDR1 LNHDA and CDR2 SQIVND (reference sequence). V was trimmed by 4 bases and J by 0 bases, leaving 10 bases between them. The CDR3 is made up of 15 amino acids. CDR3 loop: CASSKDGASNQPQHF. CDR3 bases: TGTGCCAGTAGTAAGGACGGAGCTAGCAATCAGCCCCAGCATTTT.

The gene calls are TRBV18 and TRBJ1-6; 7 bases line up with TRBD1. Germline loops: CDR1 KGHSH, CDR2 LQKENI. This CDR3 spans 15 amino acids. J gave up 7 bases and V 2 bases, and 5 bases lay outside the gene matches. CDR3: CASSPKGAGNSPLHF. The CDR3 region has the DNA TGTGCCAGCTCACCAAAGGGGGCTGGGAATTCACCCCTCCACTTT.

The chain employs TRBV30 and TRBJ2-7; 10 positions match TRBD1. The CDR3 totals 14 residues. Germline values: CDR1 GTSNPN, CDR2 SVGIG (reference sequence). With 2 bases clipped from V and 5 bases from J, the junction kept 6 bases outside the gene matches. The CDR3 protein is CAWSRDRGGDEQYF. CDR3 coding DNA: TGTGCCTGGAGTAGGGACAGGGGCGGCGACGAGCAGTACTTC.

The chain recombines TRBV5-1 with TRBJ2-3; possibly TRBD1 for D (6 bases). Germline values: CDR1 SGHRS, CDR2 YFSETQ. V was shortened by 4 bases and J by 2 bases, with 32 bases between the two germline ends. CDR3 length equals 21 residues. CDR3 amino acids: CASSRYRENRWLGWVTDTQYF. CDR3 nucleotides: TGCGCCAGCAGCCGATACAGGGAAAATCGGTGGCTTGGGTGGGTCACAGATACGCAGTATTTT.

The V gene is TRBV2, the J gene TRBJ2-7, with 7 bases that match TRBD1. V lost 6 bases, J lost 5 bases, and 10 bases stayed unmatched. Germline V gene data show CDR1 as SNHLY and CDR2 as FYNNEI. CDR3 size: 14 residues. CDR3 region: CASRRDRAIHEQYF. The CDR3, as DNA: TGTGCCAGCAGACGAGACAGGGCCATCCACGAGCAGTACTTC.

The chain is built from TRBV29-1 and TRBJ2-3; either TRBD1 or TRBD2 may supply D (6 bases each). V gave up 4 bases and J gave up 3 bases, with 14 bases separating them. The CDR3 runs to 14 residues. The germline V gene encodes CDR1 SQVTM and CDR2 ANQGSEA. The CDR3 sequence is CSVVRGQRTDTQYF. The CDR3 DNA sequence: TGCAGCGTTGTCCGGGGGCAAAGAACAGATACGCAGTATTTT.

The chain links TRBV4-1 to TRBJ2-7; possibly TRBD1 for D (6 bases). From germline, CDR1 is MGHRA and CDR2 YSYEKL. The length of the CDR3 is 13 residues. V lost 3 bases and J 5 bases, leaving 11 bases between the germline ends. This CDR3 is CASSQQGSHEQYF. The DNA of the CDR3 is TGCGCCAGCAGCCAGCAGGGGAGTCACGAGCAGTACTTC.

The CDR3 sequence is CASSATGSSEAFF. CDR3 DNA sequence: TGTGCCAGCAGTGCCACAGGGTCATCTGAAGCTTTCTTT. The chain carries TRBV2 and TRBJ1-1, with D perhaps TRBD1 (6 bases). Germline V lookup: CDR1 SNHLY, CDR2 FYNNEI. CDR3 size: 13 residues. V was cut by 4 bases and J by 6 bases, with 12 bases left in between.

This chain links TRBV6-5 with TRBJ2-2; D is uncertain. CDR3 length equals 14 residues. Germline values: CDR1 MNHEY, CDR2 SVGAGI. Trimming took off 0 bases at V and 6 bases at J, with 8 bases between the two ends. Here the CDR3 reads CASSYSLGAGELFF. The CDR3 DNA reads TGTGCCAGCAGTTACTCTTTAGGTGCCGGGGAGCTGTTTTTT.

V and J are TRBV28 and TRBJ1-6; the D is unclear. Trimming left V 4 bases short and J 10 bases short, with 14 bases between. This CDR3 is built from 14 residues. Germline values: CDR1 MDHEN, CDR2 SYDVKM. For the CDR3, the DNA is TGTGCCAGCAGTTGGAATGCAAAATCCTCACCCCTCCACTTT. Amino acids: CASSWNAKSSPLHF. The full variable domain, rest sourced from reference TRBV28 and TRBJ1-6, is DVKVTQSSRYLVKRTGEKVFLECVQDMDHENMFWYRQDPGLGLRLIYFSYDVKMKEKGDIPEGYSVSREKKERFSLILESASTNQTSMYLCASSWNAKSSPLHFGNGTRLTVT.

The chain combines TRBV5-6 with TRBJ2-3, with 7 nucleotides matching TRBD1. The ends lost 4 bases at V and 2 bases at J; junction bases unmatched: 10. Germline V gives CDR1 SGHDT, CDR2 YYEEEE. This CDR3 region has 16 residues. The CDR3 region is CASSPRPGGTTDTQYF. CDR3 coding DNA: TGTGCCAGCAGCCCAAGACCAGGGGGTACCACAGATACGCAGTATTTT.

The chain employs TRBV28 and TRBJ1-2, with 7 bases aligning to TRBD1. The CDR3 has 15 residues. With 6 bases clipped from V and 2 bases from J, the junction kept 9 bases outside the gene matches. Germline values: CDR1 MDHEN, CDR2 SYDVKM. The CDR3 sequence: CASRVDRAMNYGYTF. For the CDR3, the DNA is TGTGCCAGCAGAGTAGACAGGGCCATGAACTATGGCTACACCTTC.

The chain recombines TRBV7-8 with TRBJ2-2, with 7 bases lining up with TRBD1. V trimming: 5 bases; J trimming: 5 bases; junction bases outside the gene matches: 8. The CDR3 extends over 15 amino acids. From germline, CDR1 is SGHVS and CDR2 FQNEAQ. CDR3 loop: CASSLRDSRTGELFF. CDR3 bases: TGTGCCAGCAGCCTAAGGGACAGTCGAACCGGGGAGCTGTTTTTT.

The chain is built from TRBV18 and TRBJ1-5; TRBD1 might be the D (5 bases). The CDR3 consists of 17 residues. Germline V gene sequence: CDR1 KGHSH, CDR2 LQKENI. Trimming took 5 bases from V and 0 from J, leaving 17 bases between them. This CDR3 reads CASSSSWTGGSNQPQHF. The DNA for the CDR3 is TGTGCCAGCTCATCTTCGTGGACCGGGGGTAGCAATCAGCCCCAGCATTTT.

V is TRBV7-7 and J is TRBJ2-5; D gene unclear. The V gene lost 3 bases and the J gene lost 2 bases, with 13 bases spanning the gap. Germline V lookup: CDR1 SSHAT, CDR2 FNYEAQ (reference sequence). The CDR3 spans 15 residues. DNA of the CDR3: TGTGCCAGCAGCTTCACGTCGCAGGCACAAGAGACCCAGTACTTC. Translation gives CASSFTSQAQETQYF.

The V and J genes are TRBV6-4 and TRBJ1-4, with TRBD1 matching over 9 bases. CDR3 length: 12 residues. Trimming at V came to 9 bases and at J to 8 bases, leaving 4 bases not matched to a gene. Germline V gene data show CDR1 as MRHNA and CDR2 as SNTAGT. CDR3 in amino acids: CASGQGWEKLFF. In DNA, the CDR3 is TGTGCCAGTGGACAGGGGTGGGAAAAACTGTTTTTT.

Comment on this clone: One junction end does not reproduce the germline sequence, and a read error may be involved. This sequence joins TRBV5-4 and TRBJ1-1, with D possibly being TRBD1 (6 bases). CDR1 SGHNT and CDR2 YYREEE come from the germline V gene (reference sequence). This CDR3 comprises 15 residues. CDR3 residues: CASSQEPDSFTEAFF. CDR3 nucleotide sequence: TGCGCCAGCAGCCAAGAACCGGACAGTTTCACTGAAGCTTTCTTT.

The V call is TRBV5-5, the J call TRBJ1-3; D unresolved. Trimming pared 0 bases from V and 0 bases from J, leaving 7 bases between. The CDR3 spans 15 residues. Germline CDR1 and CDR2: SGHKS and YYEKEE (reference sequence). This CDR3 reads CASSLVAGSGNTIYF. The DNA for the CDR3 is TGTGCCAGCAGCTTGGTGGCGGGCTCTGGAAACACCATATATTTT.

The chain links TRBV7-2 to TRBJ2-3; D gene ambiguous. The V gene lost 5 bases and the J gene lost 2 bases, with 11 bases spanning the gap. The CDR3 length is 14 residues. Germline-derived CDR1 and CDR2 are SGHTA and FQGNSA. The CDR3 protein is CASSTRPATDTQYF. In nucleotides, the CDR3 is TGTGCCAGCAGCACCCGGCCCGCCACAGATACGCAGTATTTT.

This chain joins TRBV19 and TRBJ2-7; weak D call: TRBD1 (6 bases). This CDR3 region has 16 residues. V lost 5 bases and J lost 3, with 20 bases in between. Germline lookup yields CDR1 LNHDA and CDR2 SQIVND (reference sequence). This chain's CDR3 is CASSAQGTRFFYEQYF. CDR3 bases: TGTGCCAGTAGTGCCCAGGGGACACGTTTCTTCTACGAGCAGTACTTC.

The V call is TRBV5-6, the J call TRBJ1-3; D gene unclear. The V gene lost 4 bases and the J gene lost 4 bases, with 6 bases spanning the gap. In germline, CDR1 is SGHDT, CDR2 YYEEEE. The CDR3 runs 12 residues. CDR3 bases: TGTGCCAGCAGCGGAAGAGGAAACACCATATATTTT. Translating it yields CASSGRGNTIYF. The complete variable domain, with remaining parts taken from reference TRBV5-6 and TRBJ1-3, reads DAGVTQSPTHLIKTRGQQVTLRCSPKSGHDTVSWYQQALGQGPQFIFQYYEEEERQRGNFPDRFSGHQFPNYSSELNVNALLLGDSALYLCASSGRGNTIYFGEGSWLTVV.